This T cell receptor (beta chain) was sequenced during a study of cytomegalovirus exposure and HLA in healthy donors. Study-level results: In a later analysis, TCR beta V- and J-gene trimming showed a link to a missense DCLRE1C variant. Reportedly, TCR beta sequences accurately predicted HLA-A and HLA-B alleles in most subjects. Donors were assumed by presence/absence analyses to have roughly uniform sequencing depth.

About this clone itself: Its antigen remains unknown.

Use of 60 Vbeta and 13 Jbeta primers characterized the PCR. The method was immunoSEQ multiplex PCR; TCRdb's version includes in-frame clones alone and lacks a portion of them. Of fewer than 200,000 clones listed, around 84% were seen once; the top ten hold about 2.5%. Donors in the study were healthy people who gave bone marrow. Trimming cost V 5 bases and J 8 bases; bases outside gene matches: 8. This CDR3 has 13 residues. The V gene's germline CDR1 is SGHNT and CDR2 YENEEA. The material sequenced was PBMCs. The TCR sequence derives from a young man in good health and CMV-seropositive. The V gene is TRBV11-3, the J gene TRBJ1-1, with 7 bases that match TRBD1. For the CDR3, the DNA is TGTGCCAGCAGCGTCAGCCGGGACAGAGAAGCTTTCTTT. Protein sequence: CASSVSRDREAFF.